Below, 9 T cell receptor beta chains from the same sample are listed, as sequenced in a study of response to subunit inactivated influenza vaccine. TCRdb redid the calling of the RT-PCR reads with MiXCR, one entry per CDR3 protein. The sample holds a few hundred thousand distinct CDR3 sequences, about 11% seen once. The same data also went into a second study, on T cells expressing NK-cell markers. This second study says: Generation of TCR beta cDNA was performed by 5'RACE template switching incorporating UMIs.

The input for sequencing was PBMCs from blood, taken on the day of vaccination. All receptors come from a man in his fifties who received an inactivated influenza vaccine.

This clonotype turned up a few times. The CDR3 DNA follows: TGTGCCACCAGCAGAGAAGGGACTAGCGGCGGCACCGGGGAGCTGTTTTTT. Encoded protein: CATSREGTSGGTGELFF. The V call is TRBV15, the J call TRBJ2-2; 11 bases agree with TRBD2. Germline trimming cut 0 bases from V and 4 bases from J; bases unmatched to any gene: 4. CDR3 length: 17 residues. The V gene's germline CDR1 is LNHNV and CDR2 YYDKDF (reference sequence).

This clonotype was found a few times. V is TRBV24-1 and J is TRBJ1-2; no firm D call. The CDR3 loop spans 12 amino acids. V shed 10 bases and J shed 7 bases, with 15 bases lying between them. Germline loops: CDR1 KGHDR, CDR2 SFDVKD. CDR3 in amino acids: CATTDGLGGYTF. The CDR3 DNA reads as TGTGCCACAACGGACGGGCTTGGTGGCTACACCTTC.

There are a few counts of this clonotype. The V and J genes are TRBV6-1 and TRBJ1-4, with TRBD1 matching over 8 bases. With 4 bases clipped from V and 3 bases from J, the junction kept 1 base outside the gene matches. This CDR3 region has 14 residues. Germline CDR1 is MNHNS and CDR2 is SASEGT. CDR3 amino acids: CASSAGGSNEKLFF. In DNA form, the CDR3 reads TGTGCCAGCAGTGCAGGGGGCTCTAATGAAAAACTGTTTTTT.

The V call is TRBV6-2 or TRBV6-3, the J call TRBJ2-7; D unclear. The CDR3 length is 13 residues. V lost 6 bases and J lost 3, with 12 bases in between. Germline values: CDR1 MNHEY, CDR2 SVGEGT. The CDR3 sequence: CASSNGRFYEQYF. CDR3 nucleotide sequence: TGTGCCAGCAGCAATGGAAGGTTCTACGAGCAGTACTTC.

The J gene is TRBJ2-1, the V gene TRBV4-3; D uncertain. CDR3 size: 15 residues. The V gene lost 0 bases and the J gene lost 0 bases, with 6 bases spanning the gap. CDR1 is LGHNA, CDR2 YSLEER, per germline. The CDR3 here is CASSQERVSYNEQFF. The CDR3 DNA follows: TGCGCCAGCAGCCAAGAAAGGGTCTCCTACAATGAGCAGTTCTTC.

The J gene is TRBJ2-3, the V gene TRBV15; D unresolved. Trimming took off 5 bases at V and 5 bases at J, with 11 bases between the two ends. CDR1 is LNHNV, CDR2 YYDKDF, per germline (reference sequence). This CDR3 spans 13 amino acids. This CDR3 is CATSGKVGDTQYF. DNA for the CDR3: TGTGCCACCAGCGGGAAGGTGGGAGATACGCAGTATTTT.

The chain carries TRBV7-9 and TRBJ2-7, with TRBD2 matching over 9 bases. Looked up from germline, CDR1 is SEHNR and CDR2 is FQNEAQ (reference sequence). The CDR3 consists of 13 residues. Losses at the gene ends were 6 bases for V and 4 bases for J; bases not matched to a gene: 4. The CDR3 DNA reads TGTGCCAGCAGGCCTAGCGGGGATTACGAGCAGTACTTC. Translation gives CASRPSGDYEQYF. The whole variable domain, filled in from reference TRBV7-9 and TRBJ2-7, reads DTGVSQNPRHKITKRGQNVTFRCDPISEHNRLYWYRQTLGQGPEFLTYFQNEAQLEKSRLLSDRFSAERPKGSFSTLEIQRTEQGDSAMYLCASRPSGDYEQYFGPGTRLTVT.

The CDR3 spells CSAPQEINYGYTF. In DNA, the CDR3 is TGCAGTGCGCCGCAGGAGATTAACTATGGCTACACCTTC. The gene calls are TRBV20-1 and TRBJ1-2; D gene uncertain. V dropped 6 bases and J dropped 1 base, with 12 bases sitting between them. There are 13 residues in the CDR3. The germline V gene encodes CDR1 DFQATT and CDR2 SNEGSKA (reference sequence).

This clonotype was counted a few times. An end of the junction does not agree with germline; a read error may underlie this. The chain has TRBV7-2 and TRBJ2-5; D not certain. Germline V gives CDR1 SGHTA, CDR2 FQGNSA. The CDR3 has 15 residues. This CDR3 is CASSFGPVYQEAQYF. For the CDR3, the DNA is TGTGCCAGCAGCTTCGGTCCGGTGTACCAAGAGGCCCAGTACTTC. Filled out from reference TRBV7-2 and TRBJ2-5, the complete variable domain reads GAGVSQSPSNKVTEKGKDVELRCDPISGHTALYWYRQSLGQGLEFLIYFQGNSAPDKSGLPSDRFSAERTGGSVSTLTIQRTQQEDSAVYLCASSFGPVYQEAQYFGPGTRLLVL.